This T cell receptor beta chain was captured in a study of blood T cell repertoires in COVID-19. At the level of the study: Samples taken during acute and convalescent COVID-19 were collected in the United States, Italy and Spain. Nucleic acid was either cDNA or gDNA, and it came from T cells, B-cell-depleted T cells, or PBMCs.

Original handling: Amplification with reference gene primers provided the estimates of nucleated cell counts. Sequencing used immunoSEQ multiplex PCR; TCRdb keeps in-frame clones, though not all of them. The DNA gave D and trimming, while V, J and clone size come from that table. The sample records more than 45,000 clones, roughly 79% being singletons. The V segment lost 3 bases and the J segment 2 bases; nucleotides outside the gene matches: 3. This CDR3 is built from 16 residues. CDR1 is SEHNR, CDR2 FQNEAQ, per germline (reference sequence). This chain uses TRBV7-9 with TRBJ2-3; TRBD2 matches 12 bases. Sequencing was carried out using peripheral blood. The receptor was derived from a human donor in a cohort sampled during active COVID-19. The CDR3 protein is CASSLTSGGYTDTQYF. The DNA of the CDR3 is TGTGCCAGCAGCTTGACTAGCGGGGGATACACAGATACGCAGTATTTT.